The rows below give T cell receptor beta chains drawn from one sample of a study of CXCR3-negative and CXCR3-positive naive CD8 T cells. One entry per CDR3 protein, without DNA, is what TCRdb gives after re-calling the 5' RACE reads. Here the sample table reports about 63,000 distinct CDR3 sequences. The sequenced sample consisted of naive CXCR3+ CD8+ T cells from blood. Every receptor here comes from a human donor in good health. Some clones in this sample may be carry-over from other donors' samples. The CDR3 runs from the conserved cysteine through the conserved F or W. The size of a clone is reported for some rows only, either as once, few or many, or as a class for expanded clones.

clone_size: -; v_call: TRBV14; j_call: TRBJ2-3; cdr3_aa: CASSPQTDTQYF
clone_size: medium-sized; v_call: TRBV4-3; j_call: TRBJ2-1; cdr3_aa: CASSQNVRVTYNEQFF
clone_size: -; v_call: TRBV28; j_call: TRBJ2-7; cdr3_aa: CATHSQISRGYEQYF
clone_size: -; v_call: TRBV29-1; j_call: TRBJ2-3; cdr3_aa: CSVEWGQKTDTDTQYF
clone_size: -; v_call: TRBV10-3; j_call: TRBJ2-1; cdr3_aa: CAISRGSGSSYNEQFF
clone_size: -; v_call: TRBV29-1; j_call: TRBJ2-7; cdr3_aa: CSARDSFDYEQYF
clone_size: -; v_call: TRBV10-3; j_call: TRBJ2-2; cdr3_aa: CAISAGDTGELFF
clone_size: -; v_call: TRBV5-1; j_call: TRBJ1-2; cdr3_aa: CASSWGDGYTF
clone_size: -; v_call: TRBV29-1; j_call: TRBJ2-7; cdr3_aa: CSVQINYEQYF
clone_size: -; v_call: TRBV5-6; j_call: TRBJ1-6; cdr3_aa: CASSLVGGNSPLHF
clone_size: -; v_call: TRBV12-3/TRBV12-4; j_call: TRBJ2-7; cdr3_aa: CASSPRGLTGSYF
clone_size: -; v_call: TRBV21-1; j_call: TRBJ2-7; cdr3_aa: CARSGIAREQYF
clone_size: -; v_call: TRBV28; j_call: TRBJ2-5; cdr3_aa: CASCSSDVDEGETQYF
clone_size: -; v_call: TRBV20-1; j_call: TRBJ1-2; cdr3_aa: CSAPRHPNYGYTF
clone_size: -; v_call: TRBV2; j_call: TRBJ2-2; cdr3_aa: CASSDRAGGTGELFF
clone_size: -; v_call: TRBV4-1; j_call: TRBJ2-5; cdr3_aa: CASSQGLSPEETQYF
clone_size: -; v_call: TRBV5-1; j_call: TRBJ1-1; cdr3_aa: CASSFDEGRTEAFF
clone_size: -; v_call: TRBV27; j_call: TRBJ2-7; cdr3_aa: CASRILTGDGEQYF
clone_size: -; v_call: TRBV29-1; j_call: TRBJ2-1; cdr3_aa: CSALTSGEQFF
clone_size: -; v_call: TRBV29-1; j_call: TRBJ2-7; cdr3_aa: CSVEAEGYEQYF
clone_size: -; v_call: TRBV7-3; j_call: TRBJ2-5; cdr3_aa: CASSQGGETQYF
clone_size: -; v_call: TRBV7-9; j_call: TRBJ2-1; cdr3_aa: CASSLVPAGGPSYNEQFF
clone_size: -; v_call: TRBV19; j_call: TRBJ2-2; cdr3_aa: CASAIGSTGELFF